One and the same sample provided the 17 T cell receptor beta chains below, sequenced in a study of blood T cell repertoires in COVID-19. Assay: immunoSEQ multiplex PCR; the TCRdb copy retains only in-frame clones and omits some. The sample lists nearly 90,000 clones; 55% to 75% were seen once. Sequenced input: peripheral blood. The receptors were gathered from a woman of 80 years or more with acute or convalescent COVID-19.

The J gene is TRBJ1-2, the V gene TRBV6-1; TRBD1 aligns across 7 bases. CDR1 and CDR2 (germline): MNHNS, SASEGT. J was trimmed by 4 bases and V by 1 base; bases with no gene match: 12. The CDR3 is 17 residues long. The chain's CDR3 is CASSEDQGGLNFYGYTF. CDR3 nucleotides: TGTGCCAGCAGTGAAGACCAGGGGGGCCTCAACTTCTATGGCTACACCTTC.

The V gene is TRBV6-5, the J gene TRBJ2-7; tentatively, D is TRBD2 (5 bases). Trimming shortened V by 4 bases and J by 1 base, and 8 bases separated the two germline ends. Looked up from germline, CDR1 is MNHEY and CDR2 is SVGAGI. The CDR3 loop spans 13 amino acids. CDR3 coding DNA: TGTGCCAGCAGTTTACGGGGATCCTACGAGCAGTACTTC. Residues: CASSLRGSYEQYF.

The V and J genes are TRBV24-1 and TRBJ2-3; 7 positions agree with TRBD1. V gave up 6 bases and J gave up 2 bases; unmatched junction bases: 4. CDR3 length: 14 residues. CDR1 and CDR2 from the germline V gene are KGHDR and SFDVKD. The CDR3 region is CATSYRGYTDTQYF. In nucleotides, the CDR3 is TGTGCCACCAGTTACAGGGGATACACAGATACGCAGTATTTT.

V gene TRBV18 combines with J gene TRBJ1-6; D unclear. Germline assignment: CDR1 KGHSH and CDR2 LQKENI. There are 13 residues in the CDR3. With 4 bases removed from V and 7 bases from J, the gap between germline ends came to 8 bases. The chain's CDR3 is CASSLDTNSPLHF. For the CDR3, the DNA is TGTGCCAGCTCACTCGACACCAATTCACCCCTCCACTTT. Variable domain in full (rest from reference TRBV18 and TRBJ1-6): NAGVMQNPRHLVRRRGQEARLRCSPMKGHSHVYWYRQLPEEGLKFMVYLQKENIIDESGMPKERFSAEFPKEGPSILRIQQVVRGDSAAYFCASSLDTNSPLHFGNGTRLTVT.

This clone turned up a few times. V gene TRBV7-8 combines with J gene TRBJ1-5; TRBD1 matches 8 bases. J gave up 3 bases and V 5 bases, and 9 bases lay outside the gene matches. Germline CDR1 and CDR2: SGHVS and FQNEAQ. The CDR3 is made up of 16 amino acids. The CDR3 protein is CASSASRQGNNQPQHF. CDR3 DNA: TGTGCCAGCAGCGCCTCCCGACAGGGGAACAATCAGCCCCAGCATTTT.

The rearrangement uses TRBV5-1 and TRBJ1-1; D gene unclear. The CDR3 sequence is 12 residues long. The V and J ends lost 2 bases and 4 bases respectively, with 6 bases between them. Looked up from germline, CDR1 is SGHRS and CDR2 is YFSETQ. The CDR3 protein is CASSFGGTEAFF. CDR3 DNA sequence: TGCGCCAGCAGCTTTGGAGGCACTGAAGCTTTCTTT.

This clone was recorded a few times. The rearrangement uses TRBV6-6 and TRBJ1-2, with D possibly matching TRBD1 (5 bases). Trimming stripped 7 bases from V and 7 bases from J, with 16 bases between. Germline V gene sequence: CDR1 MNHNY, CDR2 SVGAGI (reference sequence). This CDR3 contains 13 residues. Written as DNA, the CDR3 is TGTGCCAGCACCTCCCGGAGGGACTCTGGCTACACCTTC. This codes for CASTSRRDSGYTF.

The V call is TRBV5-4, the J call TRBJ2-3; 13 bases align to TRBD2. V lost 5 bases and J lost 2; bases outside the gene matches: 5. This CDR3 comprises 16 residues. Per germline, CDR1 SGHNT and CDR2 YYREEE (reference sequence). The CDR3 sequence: CASSPTSGGNTDTQYF. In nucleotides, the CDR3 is TGTGCCAGCAGTCCGACTAGCGGGGGGAACACAGATACGCAGTATTTT.

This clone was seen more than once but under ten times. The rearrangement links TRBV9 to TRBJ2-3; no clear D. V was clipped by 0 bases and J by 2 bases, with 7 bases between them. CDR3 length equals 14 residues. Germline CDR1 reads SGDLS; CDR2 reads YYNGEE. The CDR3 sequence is CASSVALFTDTQYF. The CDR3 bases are TGTGCCAGCAGCGTAGCTCTATTCACAGATACGCAGTATTTT. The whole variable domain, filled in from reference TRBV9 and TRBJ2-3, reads DSGVTQTPKHLITATGQRVTLRCSPRSGDLSVYWYQQSLDQGLQFLIQYYNGEERAKGNILERFSAQQFPDLHSELNLSSLELGDSALYFCASSVALFTDTQYFGPGTRLTVL.

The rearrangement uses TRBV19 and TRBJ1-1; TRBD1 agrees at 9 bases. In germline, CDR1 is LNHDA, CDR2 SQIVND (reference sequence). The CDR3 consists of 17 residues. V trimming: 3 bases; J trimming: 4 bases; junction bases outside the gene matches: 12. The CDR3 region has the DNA TGTGCCAGTAGTATCGCCCCGAACAGGGGGCCGAGCACTGAAGCTTTCTTT. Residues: CASSIAPNRGPSTEAFF.

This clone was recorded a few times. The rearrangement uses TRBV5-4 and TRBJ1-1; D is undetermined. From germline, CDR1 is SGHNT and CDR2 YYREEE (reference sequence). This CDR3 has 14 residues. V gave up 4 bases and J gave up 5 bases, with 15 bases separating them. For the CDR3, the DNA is TGTGCCAGCAGCGCATACGGGGTGGATACTGAAGCTTTCTTT. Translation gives CASSAYGVDTEAFF.

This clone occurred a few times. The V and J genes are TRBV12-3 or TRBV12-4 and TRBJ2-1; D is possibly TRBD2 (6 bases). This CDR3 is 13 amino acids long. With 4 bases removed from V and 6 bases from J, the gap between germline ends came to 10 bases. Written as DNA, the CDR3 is TGTGCCAGCAGTTCTGGACTATCCAATGAGCAGTTCTTC. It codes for CASSSGLSNEQFF.

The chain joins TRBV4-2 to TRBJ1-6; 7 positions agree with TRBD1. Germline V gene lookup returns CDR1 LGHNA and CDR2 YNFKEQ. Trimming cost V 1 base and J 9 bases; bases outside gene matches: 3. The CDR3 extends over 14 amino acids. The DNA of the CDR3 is TGTGCCAGCAGCCAAGGTACAGGGGCTTCACCCCTCCACTTT. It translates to CASSQGTGASPLHF.

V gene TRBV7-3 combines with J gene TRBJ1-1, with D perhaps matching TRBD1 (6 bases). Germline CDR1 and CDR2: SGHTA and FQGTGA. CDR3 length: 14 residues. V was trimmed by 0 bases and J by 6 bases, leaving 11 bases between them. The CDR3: CASSLTAGAAEAFF. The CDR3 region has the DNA TGTGCCAGCAGCTTAACAGCAGGGGCGGCTGAAGCTTTCTTT. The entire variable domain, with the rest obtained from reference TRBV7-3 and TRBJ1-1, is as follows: GAGVSQTPSNKVTEKGKYVELRCDPISGHTALYWYRQSLGQGPEFLIYFQGTGAADDSGLPNDRFFAVRPEGSVSTLKIQRTERGDSAVYLCASSLTAGAAEAFFGQGTRLTVV.

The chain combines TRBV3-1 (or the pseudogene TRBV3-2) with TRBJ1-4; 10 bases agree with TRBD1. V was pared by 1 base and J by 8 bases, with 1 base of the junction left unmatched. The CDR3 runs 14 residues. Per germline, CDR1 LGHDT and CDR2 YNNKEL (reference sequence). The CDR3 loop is CASSQGQGAEKLFF. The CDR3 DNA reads TGTGCCAGCAGCCAAGGACAGGGGGCGGAAAAACTGTTTTTT.

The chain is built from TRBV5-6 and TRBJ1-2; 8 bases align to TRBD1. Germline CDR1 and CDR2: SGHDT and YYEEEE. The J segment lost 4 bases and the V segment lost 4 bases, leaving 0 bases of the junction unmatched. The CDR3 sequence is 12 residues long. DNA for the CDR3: TGTGCCAGCAGCACAGGGGGCTATGGCTACACCTTC. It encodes CASSTGGYGYTF.

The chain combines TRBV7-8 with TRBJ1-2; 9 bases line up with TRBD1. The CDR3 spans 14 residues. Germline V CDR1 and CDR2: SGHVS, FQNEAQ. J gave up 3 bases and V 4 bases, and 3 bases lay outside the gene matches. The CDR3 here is CASSSQGAHYGYTF. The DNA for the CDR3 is TGTGCCAGCAGCTCACAGGGGGCTCACTATGGCTACACCTTC.